The present TCR beta chain was sequenced within a study of CD8 T cells in cerebrospinal fluid in Alzheimer's disease. TCRdb reprocessed the 10x single-cell sequencing reads; each CDR3 protein has one entry and no DNA is given. This listing includes some 730 distinct CDR3 sequences. This clonotype counts as medium-sized by frequency. This clonotype originated in a human donor with Alzheimer's disease. The material sequenced was cerebrospinal fluid.

This CDR3 is CASSPGTGTEETQYF. The chain combines TRBV6-2 or TRBV6-3 with TRBJ2-5; the TCRdb D gene call, TRBD1, has no DNA to confirm it. The CDR3 sequence is 15 residues long. Germline lookup yields CDR1 MNHEY and CDR2 SVGEGT.